This T cell receptor beta chain was captured by sequencing in a study of human T cells and chemical hapten exposure. TCRdb reanalysed the RACE reads using MiXCR and keeps one entry per CDR3 protein. The data hold about 360,000 distinct CDR3 sequences, with around 4.8% observed a single time. This clonotype was counted a few times. Time point reported: patch test 1, 2 weeks after DPC sensitization. Treatment here: therapeutic diphenylcyclopropenone sensitization with weekly scalp DPC. Prior to each patch test being applied, blood was drawn. Trimming removed 2 bases at V and 8 bases at J, with 9 bases between. The CDR3 totals 12 residues. Germline V CDR1 and CDR2: MNHEY, SVGEGT.

Sample: whole blood, taken in connection with sensitization to the hapten diphenylcyclopropenone (DPC). The source is a woman aged 45-60 years with alopecia areata. Some clones in this sample may be carry-over from other donors' samples. The chain carries TRBV6-2 or TRBV6-3 and TRBJ1-1, with D uncertain. The CDR3 spells CASSYGSREAFF. In nucleotides, the CDR3 is TGTGCCAGCAGTTACGGGAGCAGGGAAGCTTTCTTT.